This T cell receptor (beta chain) derives from a study of T cell repertoires in cytomegalovirus infection (dated by TCRdb to the late 2010s). For the wider study: Donor HLA type was relevant to the analysis, as public TCR beta signatures indicated carriage of CMV infection together with the matching HLA type. What the work shows at the level of the full study, not this receptor alone: The ex vivo response was dominated by HLA-C-restricted CMV-specific TCR beta clonotypes, which also provided the single most frequent clonotype in two of eight donors. In both this cohort and an independent cohort of 350 or so donors, the cumulative frequency of public TCR beta family members distinguished carriers of CMV infection plus the relevant HLA type.

The CDR3 spans 15 residues, from the cysteine through the phenylalanine. Here the CDR3 DNA is all that survives: 45 bases in frame from base 1. Trimming accounts for 8 bases at V and 2 bases at J, while the number of junction bases matched to no gene is 8. The run used an Illumina HiSeq 1500. Starting from the raw public reads, TCRdb applied fastp trimming at Q25, assembled clones with MiXCR and retained in-frame beta chains. Identical CDR3 protein sequences are pooled into one entry, listed with their most common genes and DNA. The sample contains under 150,000 distinct CDR3 sequences, roughly a quarter of them found a single time. About a third of the sample lies in the top ten. Notes on this clonotype: Its antigen is unknown. No base-level quality is on record; no much larger clone is a single base apart.

The chain uses TRBV12-3 or TRBV12-4 and TRBJ2-2; TRBD2 fits 7 bases in the junction. The sequence was collected from a human donor in good health (CMV status not recorded). Some clones in this sample may be carry-over from other donors' samples. The sequenced sample was PBMCs, sequenced either directly or after in vitro stimulation (not recorded which). The nucleotide sequence is TGTGCCAGCCCCGCGGGAGCGGGAAACACCGGGGAGCTGTTTTTT. Its protein is CASPAGAGNTGELFF.